This T cell receptor (beta chain) was sequenced in a study of control samples from healthy donors and cancer patients. Method: immunoSEQ multiplex PCR; TCRdb's copy keeps in-frame clones and lacks some. The profile shows tens of thousands of clones, 90% of them singletons. CDR1 and CDR2 (germline): SGHDT, YYEEEE. This CDR3 has 16 residues. V shed 0 bases and J 7 bases; nucleotides not matched to a gene: 10. This clone has a single count. The chain joins TRBV5-6 to TRBJ1-5, with TRBD1 matching 7 bases. The sample comprised PBMCs. The receptor was isolated from a man aged 60-69 years with colorectal cancer. The CDR3 DNA is TGTGCCAGCAGCTTGGGACCCCCTAAAGGGGGCCAGCCCCAGCATTTT. This sequence encodes CASSLGPPKGGQPQHF.